The 19 T cell receptor beta chains listed next were all sequenced from one sample in a study of CD8+ T cells in alopecia areata (dated by TCRdb to the late 2010s). Libraries were prepared through the immunoSEQ multiplex PCR assay. For TCR sequencing, RNA was extracted from every sample and reverse transcribed into cDNA to serve as template. TCRdb obtained this table from immuneACCESS and retained in-frame rearrangements with V and J assigned. These tables miss some clones; where compared with another copy, unresolved V genes account for less than half of the shortfall, and the remainder is unexplained. In this sample the table shows more than 95,000 clones, around 86% of which occur a single time. Around 10% of the sample rests with the top ten. According to the study, the label for this sample's treatment or condition signals: oral pan-JAK inhibitor, 5-10 mg twice daily. Specimen: CD8+ T cells sorted from blood, collected between weeks 30 and 35, from a patient treated with tofacitinib. These receptors all come from a human donor with alopecia areata.

The J gene is TRBJ2-3, the V gene TRBV7-3; 10 nucleotides align to TRBD2. The CDR3 totals 17 residues. The V gene's germline CDR1 is SGHTA and CDR2 FQGTGA. The J segment lost 2 bases and the V segment lost 4 bases, leaving 9 bases of the junction unmatched. Here the CDR3 reads CASSSPRGTSDTDTQYF. The DNA for the CDR3 is TGTGCCAGCAGCTCCCCGAGGGGGACTAGCGACACAGATACGCAGTATTTT.

The rearrangement uses TRBV18 and TRBJ2-1; tentatively, D is TRBD1 (5 bases). The CDR3 loop spans 14 amino acids. V was shortened by 3 bases and J by 8 bases, with 14 bases between the two germline ends. Germline assignment: CDR1 KGHSH and CDR2 LQKENI. The CDR3 reads CASSPSEGVHEQFF. The CDR3, as DNA: TGTGCCAGCTCACCCTCCGAAGGGGTCCATGAGCAGTTCTTC.

This chain links TRBV5-4 with TRBJ2-7; D might be TRBD2 (5 bases). This CDR3 has 14 amino acids. V lost 4 bases, J lost 0 bases, and 11 bases lay in between. The germline gives CDR1 SGHNT, CDR2 YYREEE (reference sequence). The chain's CDR3 is CASSTPGNSYEQYF. In DNA, the CDR3 is TGTGCCAGCAGCACCCCCGGGAACTCCTACGAGCAGTACTTC. Full variable domain (remainder filled in from reference TRBV5-4 and TRBJ2-7): ETGVTQSPTHLIKTRGQQVTLRCSSQSGHNTVSWYQQALGQGPQFIFQYYREEENGRGNFPPRFSGLQFPNYSSELNVNALELDDSALYLCASSTPGNSYEQYFGPGTRLTVT.

V is TRBV5-5 and J is TRBJ2-1; 11 bases align to TRBD2. Germline CDR1 is SGHKS and CDR2 is YYEKEE (reference sequence). V shed 3 bases, J shed 7 bases, and the junction held 6 bases outside the gene matches. The CDR3 covers 15 residues. CDR3: CASSWASGGNNEQFF. The CDR3 DNA reads as TGTGCCAGCAGCTGGGCTAGCGGGGGGAATAATGAGCAGTTCTTC. The complete variable domain, with remaining parts taken from reference TRBV5-5 and TRBJ2-1, reads DAGVTQSPTHLIKTRGQQVTLRCSPISGHKSVSWYQQVLGQGPQFIFQYYEKEERGRGNFPDRFSARQFPNYSSELNVNALLLGDSALYLCASSWASGGNNEQFFGPGTRLTVL.

The V and J genes are TRBV29-1 and TRBJ2-3, with 12 bases aligning to TRBD2. The CDR3 sequence is 19 residues long. The trim removed 1 base at V and 0 bases at J, leaving 11 bases unmatched. Germline values: CDR1 SQVTM, CDR2 ANQGSEA. CDR3 sequence reads: CSVEGLAGVFSRSTDTQYF. CDR3 DNA: TGCAGCGTTGAAGGACTAGCGGGAGTCTTTAGCCGTAGCACAGATACGCAGTATTTT.

CDR3 in amino acids: CASSLGRALFSGANVLTF. As DNA, the CDR3 is TGTGCCAGCAGCTTGGGTAGGGCTCTTTTCTCTGGGGCCAACGTCCTGACTTTC. The chain carries TRBV5-6 and TRBJ2-6, with unresolved D. The CDR3 runs to 18 residues. Trimming shortened V by 0 bases and J by 0 bases, and 13 bases separated the two germline ends. Germline V CDR1 and CDR2: SGHDT, YYEEEE.

In its sample, this clone was seen once. The CDR3 loop is CASSFLSDHGYTF. The CDR3 DNA is TGTGCCAGCAGCTTTCTCAGCGACCATGGCTACACCTTC. The chain is built from TRBV7-2 and TRBJ1-2; D call uncertain. With 3 bases removed from V and 6 bases from J, the gap between germline ends came to 11 bases. The CDR3 extends over 13 amino acids. Germline loops: CDR1 SGHTA, CDR2 FQGNSA.

The V gene is TRBV6-1, the J gene TRBJ2-5, with D uncertain. The J call is uncertain, as TRBJ2-7 better fits the DNA end. The germline V gene has CDR1 MNHNS and CDR2 SASEGT. The CDR3 runs 17 residues. As DNA, the CDR3 is TGTGCCAGCAGTGAAGCGGTTTTTGCGACATTTTCCTACGAGCAGTACTTC. This encodes CASSEAVFATFSYEQYF.

The chain has TRBV9 and TRBJ1-1; TRBD1 matches at 7 bases. This CDR3 is built from 14 residues. The germline CDR1 and CDR2 sequences are SGDLS and YYNGEE. The V and J ends lost 0 bases and 8 bases, in that order; junction bases with no gene match: 7. The CDR3 region is CASSVGPGTVEAFF. In nucleotides, the CDR3 is TGTGCCAGCAGCGTAGGACCCGGGACAGTCGAAGCTTTCTTT.

This chain uses TRBV7-6 with TRBJ2-1; 7 nucleotides match TRBD1. Per the germline V gene, CDR1 is SGHVS and CDR2 is FNYEAQ. This CDR3 region has 15 residues. V was pared by 1 base and J by 8 bases, with 8 bases of the junction left unmatched. CDR3 protein: CASSLVDRVQDEQFF. CDR3 coding DNA: TGTGCCAGCAGCTTAGTAGACAGGGTTCAGGATGAGCAGTTCTTC.

The genes are TRBV5-1 and TRBJ2-7; 9 bases match TRBD1. Germline lookup yields CDR1 SGHRS and CDR2 YFSETQ. V lost 0 bases, J lost 3 bases, and 7 bases stayed unmatched. The CDR3 is 16 residues long. The CDR3 sequence is CASSLAPDRGNYEQYF. CDR3 bases: TGCGCCAGCAGCTTGGCCCCGGACAGGGGTAACTACGAGCAGTACTTC.

This clone was recorded once. Relative to the germline gene, one junction end is altered; a read error may explain this. The V call is TRBV29-1, the J call TRBJ2-1; 10 nucleotides line up with TRBD1. Looked up from germline, CDR1 is SQVTM and CDR2 is ANQGSEA. The CDR3 is made up of 16 amino acids. CDR3 amino acids: CSVEDGTGDSYNEQLF. CDR3 sequence (DNA): TGCAGCGTTGAAGATGGGACAGGGGACTCCTACAATGAGCAGCTCTTC.

The chain employs TRBV4-1 and TRBJ2-1; 8 positions match TRBD1. The J segment lost 8 bases and the V segment lost 1 base, leaving 4 bases of the junction unmatched. CDR1 and CDR2 from the germline V gene are MGHRA and YSYEKL. This CDR3 spans 14 amino acids. The CDR3: CASSQATGGDEQFF. CDR3 nucleotides: TGCGCCAGCAGCCAAGCAACAGGGGGAGATGAGCAGTTCTTC.

The gene calls are TRBV29-1 and TRBJ2-7; 7 bases fit TRBD2. This CDR3 contains 12 residues. The V gene's germline CDR1 is SQVTM and CDR2 ANQGSEA. The ends lost 3 bases at V and 2 bases at J; junction bases unmatched: 1. In DNA form, the CDR3 reads TGCAGCGTTGAGGGAGGGACCTACGAGCAGTACTTC. This codes for CSVEGGTYEQYF.

The chain employs TRBV5-8 and TRBJ2-7, with D possibly matching TRBD2 (5 bases). Trimming shortened V by 0 bases and J by 0 bases, and 16 bases separated the two germline ends. Germline CDR1 and CDR2: SGHTS and YDEGEE. The CDR3 extends over 17 amino acids. CDR3 DNA sequence: TGTGCCAGCAGCTTGGGGCGGAGGCTGAGATTCTCCTACGAGCAGTACTTC. This sequence encodes CASSLGRRLRFSYEQYF.

The J gene is TRBJ1-1, the V gene TRBV4-1; 7 bases agree with TRBD1. Germline V CDR1 and CDR2: MGHRA, YSYEKL. V dropped 3 bases and J dropped 2; count of bases not matched to a gene: 3. The CDR3 extends over 14 amino acids. Written as DNA, the CDR3 is TGCGCCAGCAGCCACGGGACAGAAAACACTGAAGCTTTCTTT. Protein product: CASSHGTENTEAFF.

The chain recombines TRBV4-2 with TRBJ2-1; TRBD2 matches at 16 bases. Germline-derived CDR1 and CDR2 are LGHNA and YNFKEQ. The CDR3 covers 17 residues. V gave up 7 bases and J gave up 6 bases; unmatched junction bases: 9. CDR3 in amino acids: CASTPGLAGGPGNEQFF. The DNA for the CDR3 is TGTGCCAGCACCCCGGGACTAGCGGGAGGGCCTGGCAATGAGCAGTTCTTC.

V and J are TRBV19 and TRBJ2-3, with D hard to call. Germline V gives CDR1 LNHDA, CDR2 SQIVND (reference sequence). This CDR3 spans 15 amino acids. Trimming removed 1 base from V and 1 base from J, with 9 bases in between. The CDR3 here is CASSIAVGGTDTQYF. In DNA, the CDR3 is TGTGCCAGTAGTATAGCAGTTGGGGGCACAGATACGCAGTATTTT.

The chain has TRBV7-2 and TRBJ2-7, with TRBD1 as a possible D gene (8 bases). The CDR3 has 15 residues. The ends were cut back, 1 base at V and 5 bases at J, with 15 bases in the middle. The germline CDR1 and CDR2 sequences are SGHTA and FQGNSA. CDR3 nucleotide sequence: TGTGCCAGCAGCTTAGTGGTACAGGGGGGGCACGAGCAGTACTTC. This gives the protein CASSLVVQGGHEQYF.